Following are 6 T cell receptor beta chains from one sample sequenced in a study of CD8 T cells in ankylosing spondylitis. TCRdb reprocessed the 5' RACE reads with MiXCR, giving one entry per CDR3 protein. Of about 230,000 distinct CDR3 sequences in the sample, around 8% were seen once. Input material: blood, either unsorted or a sorted T cell fraction (not recorded which). These receptors all come from a female donor with ankylosing spondylitis or in good health (not recorded which).

This clonotype was found many times. V is TRBV27 and J is TRBJ2-1; D is tentatively TRBD1 or TRBD2 (5 bases each). There are 14 residues in the CDR3. V was pared by 2 bases and J by 9 bases, with 14 bases between. From germline, CDR1 is MNHEY and CDR2 SMNVEV (reference sequence). This CDR3 reads CASSLRQGPTEQFF. The CDR3 region has the DNA TGTGCCAGCAGTTTAAGGCAGGGACCCACTGAGCAGTTCTTC.

Many counts were recorded for this clonotype. This chain links TRBV6-1 with TRBJ2-3; D is tentatively TRBD1 or TRBD2 (5 bases each). Between the trimmed V and J ends, which lost 8 bases and 6 bases, there was a span of 24 bases. The CDR3 contains 16 residues. Germline CDR1 MNHNS, CDR2 SASEGT. This CDR3 reads CASSPPGQRLQDTQYF. For the CDR3, the DNA is TGTGCCAGCTCCCCCCCGGGGCAGAGACTCCAGGATACGCAGTATTTT.

The table lists this clonotype with many counts. This chain connects TRBV15 to TRBJ1-1; the D is unclear. V lost 3 bases, J lost 4 bases, and 15 bases lay in between. In germline, CDR1 is LNHNV, CDR2 YYDKDF (reference sequence). CDR3 length: 15 amino acids. This CDR3 is CATSSPRGFGTEAFF. The DNA of the CDR3 is TGTGCCACCAGCAGCCCTCGTGGGTTCGGCACTGAAGCTTTCTTT.

This clonotype was counted many times. The chain carries TRBV20-1 and TRBJ2-4; 8 bases are a match to TRBD2. The CDR3 has 14 residues. V was clipped by 6 bases and J by 1 base; unmatched bases: 5. Germline V gives CDR1 DFQATT, CDR2 SNEGSKA (reference sequence). This chain's CDR3 is CSASGGMAKNIQYF. In DNA form, the CDR3 reads TGCAGTGCCAGCGGGGGTATGGCCAAAAACATTCAGTACTTC.

As to this clonotype: A much larger clone is a single base away; this may be a read error. The chain employs TRBV7-2 and TRBJ2-2; D not resolved. CDR3 size: 15 residues. Germline CDR1 reads SGHTA; CDR2 reads FQGNSA. Written as DNA, the CDR3 is TGTGCCAGCAGCTTAGGGGGAACGAACACCGAGGAGCTGTTTTTT. Encoded protein: CASSLGGTNTEELFF. The full variable domain, with the rest looked up from reference TRBV7-2 and TRBJ2-2, is GAGVSQSPSNKVTEKGKDVELRCDPISGHTALYWYRQSLGQGLEFLIYFQGNSAPDKSGLPSDRFSAERTGGSVSTLTIQRTQQEDSAVYLCASSLGGTNTEELFFGEGSRLTVL.

This clonotype was seen repeatedly, ten times or more. The V call is TRBV12-3 or TRBV12-4, the J call TRBJ2-1, with 11 bases lining up with TRBD2. The CDR3 is made up of 17 amino acids. The junction had 13 bases not matched to a gene; V was cut back by 6 bases and J by 6 bases. The CDR3 protein is CASSLGLAGGPSNEQFF. The DNA of the CDR3 is TGTGCCAGCAGCCTGGGGTTAGCGGGAGGGCCGAGCAATGAGCAGTTCTTC.